Below, 24 T cell receptor beta chains from the same sample are listed, as sequenced in a study of T cell clones after liver transplantation. The assay was immunoSEQ multiplex PCR, and TCRdb's table has in-frame clones only and misses some. Of tens of thousands of clones in the sample, about 80% were seen once. The sample was CD4+ T cells from blood, taken 12 months after liver transplant. Receptor source: a human patient who received a liver transplant. Some T cells may be transferred from the graft donor.

DNA of the CDR3: TGTGCCAGTACCCCGGACCGAGATACGGGCTACACCTTC. This gives the protein CASTPDRDTGYTF. The chain recombines TRBV19 with TRBJ1-2; D ambiguous. From germline, CDR1 is LNHDA and CDR2 SQIVND (reference sequence). The CDR3 spans 13 residues. Trimming pared 7 bases from V and 8 bases from J, leaving 17 bases between.

J is TRBJ1-1 and V is TRBV6-6; possible D gene TRBD1, 6 bases. Looked up from germline, CDR1 is MNHNY and CDR2 is SVGAGI (reference sequence). The V gene lost 0 bases and the J gene lost 4 bases, with 12 bases spanning the gap. The CDR3 is made up of 15 amino acids. The CDR3 region has the DNA TGTGCCAGCAGTTACTCGCAGGGGATGAGCACTGAAGCTTTCTTT. Encoded protein: CASSYSQGMSTEAFF.

This chain uses TRBV11-2 with TRBJ2-1; no definite D call. The V end was cut by 5 bases, the J end by 3 bases, with 2 bases between. This CDR3 has 11 amino acids. CDR1 and CDR2 (germline): SGHAT, FQNNGV. The CDR3 DNA follows: TGTGCCAGCAGCCGCTACAATGAGCAGTTCTTC. Translated, it gives CASSRYNEQFF.

V gene TRBV30 combines with J gene TRBJ1-4; the match to TRBD1 covers 7 bases. V shed 3 bases, J shed 2 bases, and the junction held 6 bases outside the gene matches. The germline V gene has CDR1 GTSNPN and CDR2 SVGIG (reference sequence). This CDR3 comprises 15 residues. CDR3 loop: CAWRNRGRTNEKLFF. CDR3 in DNA: TGTGCCTGGAGAAACAGGGGTAGGACTAATGAAAAACTGTTTTTT.

The gene calls are TRBV27 and TRBJ2-1, with D possibly matching TRBD2 (5 bases). CDR1 MNHEY and CDR2 SMNVEV come from the germline V gene (reference sequence). This CDR3 has 16 amino acids. V dropped 3 bases and J dropped 1 base, with 13 bases sitting between them. The CDR3 sequence: CASSFRGLSSYNEQFF. The CDR3 DNA reads TGTGCCAGCAGTTTTAGAGGACTTTCATCCTACAATGAGCAGTTCTTC.

This rearrangement joins TRBV11-2 to TRBJ2-1, with 13 nucleotides matching TRBD2. This CDR3 is built from 15 residues. CDR1 SGHAT and CDR2 FQNNGV come from the germline V gene. V lost 5 bases, J lost 9 bases, and 7 bases stayed unmatched. The CDR3 is CASSAGLAGKGEQFF. The CDR3 DNA sequence: TGTGCCAGCAGCGCGGGACTAGCGGGAAAGGGTGAGCAGTTCTTC. The whole variable domain, remainder taken from reference TRBV11-2 and TRBJ2-1, is EAGVAQSPRYKIIEKRQSVAFWCNPISGHATLYWYQQILGQGPKLLIQFQNNGVVDDSQLPKDRFSAERLKGVDSTLKIQPAKLEDSAVYLCASSAGLAGKGEQFFGPGTRLTVL.

The chain combines TRBV6-6 with TRBJ2-5; D gene uncertain. Germline CDR1 reads MNHNY; CDR2 reads SVGAGI (reference sequence). The CDR3 totals 14 residues. Trimming cost V 5 bases and J 4 bases, with 14 bases left between them. CDR3 sequence: CASSPRSSGETQYF. The DNA for the CDR3 is TGTGCCAGCAGTCCCCGTTCGTCTGGAGAGACCCAGTACTTC.

The genes are TRBV5-1 and TRBJ2-7; unclear D gene. The CDR3 has 16 amino acids. CDR1 and CDR2 (germline): SGHRS, YFSETQ. V was pared by 2 bases and J by 2 bases, with 17 bases between. This CDR3 is CASSFQSGFTTYEQYF. CDR3 bases: TGCGCCAGCAGCTTTCAATCCGGTTTCACTACCTACGAGCAGTACTTC.

This clone was seen a few times. The rearrangement joins TRBV27 to TRBJ2-5; 7 bases match TRBD1. The CDR3 runs 13 residues. V shed 6 bases, J shed 1 base, and the junction held 2 bases outside the gene matches. Per germline, CDR1 MNHEY and CDR2 SMNVEV (reference sequence). The CDR3 protein is CASRRQGQETQYF. The CDR3 nucleotides read TGTGCCAGCAGGAGACAGGGCCAAGAGACCCAGTACTTC.

The gene calls are TRBV7-3 and TRBJ2-2, with a tentative D call TRBD2 (6 bases). The CDR3 sequence is 15 residues long. V lost 6 bases to trimming and J lost 5 bases, with 16 bases between them. Germline V gene data show CDR1 as SGHTA and CDR2 as FQGTGA. The CDR3 sequence: CASSYGTPNTGELFF. The CDR3, as DNA: TGTGCCAGCAGTTACGGGACTCCTAATACCGGGGAGCTGTTTTTT.

This clone was seen once. The chain couples TRBV6-1 to TRBJ2-2; the D gene is possibly TRBD1 (6 bases). The germline V gene encodes CDR1 MNHNS and CDR2 SASEGT. V was pared by 6 bases and J by 2 bases, with 10 bases between. The CDR3 is 14 amino acids. CDR3 protein: CASSQQGNTGELFF. The CDR3 DNA follows: TGTGCCAGCAGCCAACAGGGAAACACCGGGGAGCTGTTTTTT.

J is TRBJ2-3 and V is TRBV6-5; 8 nucleotides line up with TRBD1. V dropped 0 bases and J dropped 6; count of bases not matched to a gene: 5. Germline V gives CDR1 MNHEY, CDR2 SVGAGI. The CDR3 covers 15 residues. The CDR3 region has the DNA TGTGCCAGCAGTTACTCTCGTAGACAGGGGGATACGCAGTATTTT. Amino acid sequence: CASSYSRRQGDTQYF.

The V gene is TRBV5-4, the J gene TRBJ1-3; TRBD1 matches at 9 bases. Germline CDR1 reads SGHNT; CDR2 reads YYREEE (reference sequence). Trimming cost V 3 bases and J 5 bases; bases outside gene matches: 6. The CDR3 has 15 amino acids. The CDR3 bases are TGTGCCAGCAGCTCTCGGGACAGGGAGCGAAACACCATATATTTT. This gives the protein CASSSRDRERNTIYF.

This rearrangement joins TRBV28 to TRBJ1-1; perhaps TRBD1 as D (5 bases). The CDR3 is made up of 14 amino acids. The germline V and J ends were trimmed by 5 bases and 1 base, with 11 bases remaining between them. Per germline, CDR1 MDHEN and CDR2 SYDVKM. The CDR3 nucleotides are TGTGCCAGCAGTGTACAGGTTGCGAACACTGAAGCTTTCTTT. Its protein product is CASSVQVANTEAFF.

The chain recombines TRBV28 with TRBJ1-2, with no clear D. The germline CDR1 and CDR2 sequences are MDHEN and SYDVKM. The CDR3 contains 12 residues. V was cut by 8 bases and J by 2 bases, with 9 bases left in between. In DNA form, the CDR3 reads TGTGCCAGCGGGTCGACAAACTATGGCTACACCTTC. This sequence encodes CASGSTNYGYTF.

In its sample, this clone was seen a few times. This chain joins TRBV28 and TRBJ2-3; no clear D. This CDR3 is built from 13 residues. V was shortened by 11 bases and J by 1 base, with 13 bases between the two germline ends. Looked up from germline, CDR1 is MDHEN and CDR2 is SYDVKM. CDR3: CALRRAGTDTQYF. The CDR3 DNA reads TGTGCCTTACGCCGGGCGGGCACAGATACGCAGTATTTT.

The rearrangement uses TRBV2 and TRBJ1-2; D is possibly TRBD1 (6 bases). The CDR3 covers 13 residues. The germline V and J ends were trimmed by 4 bases and 2 bases, with 8 bases remaining between them. Germline lookup yields CDR1 SNHLY and CDR2 FYNNEI. The CDR3 coding sequence is TGTGCCAGCAGTGCTGGACAGAACTATGGCTACACCTTC. This translates into CASSAGQNYGYTF.

The chain has TRBV19 and TRBJ2-7; 12 bases agree with TRBD2. The CDR3 sequence is 18 residues long. Germline V gene data show CDR1 as LNHDA and CDR2 as SQIVND (reference sequence). V lost 5 bases, J lost 6 bases, and 17 bases stayed unmatched. The CDR3 DNA sequence: TGTGCCAGTAGTGCAAAACAAATACTAGCGGGAGGCAAGGTCGAGCAGTACTTC. It translates to CASSAKQILAGGKVEQYF.

This clone was detected a few times. This chain connects TRBV6-4 to TRBJ2-2; a weak D match, TRBD2 (5 bases). The CDR3 has 13 amino acids. Trimming stripped 4 bases from V and 7 bases from J, with 10 bases between. Germline V gene data show CDR1 as MRHNA and CDR2 as SNTAGT. This chain's CDR3 is CASSVSEGGELFF. The CDR3, as DNA: TGTGCCAGCAGTGTCTCTGAGGGCGGGGAGCTGTTTTTT.

This chain uses TRBV5-1 with TRBJ1-5; D remains ambiguous. Trimming pared 0 bases from V and 3 bases from J, leaving 10 bases between. This CDR3 is 15 amino acids long. Germline CDR1 SGHRS, CDR2 YFSETQ. CDR3 coding DNA: TGCGCCAGCAGCTTGGCCCCAGGCTCCAATCAGCCCCAGCATTTT. Translated, it gives CASSLAPGSNQPQHF.

This chain connects TRBV6-5 to TRBJ1-2; D call uncertain. Germline V gene lookup returns CDR1 MNHEY and CDR2 SVGAGI. V was clipped by 2 bases and J by 0 bases, with 7 bases between them. The CDR3 contains 14 residues. This CDR3 reads CASSYIGANYGYTF. For the CDR3, the DNA is TGTGCCAGCAGTTACATCGGAGCTAACTATGGCTACACCTTC.

This clone was recorded a few times. The chain has TRBV2 and TRBJ1-2; D might be TRBD1 (5 bases). V lost 6 bases to trimming and J lost 4 bases, with 15 bases between them. This CDR3 has 14 amino acids. CDR1 SNHLY and CDR2 FYNNEI come from the germline V gene. The CDR3: CASRPFGGGYGYTF. Here the CDR3 DNA reads TGTGCCAGCAGACCCTTTGGGGGAGGCTATGGCTACACCTTC.

This clone was seen once. This chain connects TRBV7-3 to TRBJ2-2; D gene uncertain. CDR1 and CDR2 from the germline V gene are SGHTA and FQGTGA. V lost 0 bases to trimming and J lost 7 bases, with 6 bases between them. The CDR3 is 13 amino acids. CDR3 protein: CASSLTVGGELFF. CDR3 coding DNA: TGTGCCAGCAGCTTAACGGTTGGCGGGGAGCTGTTTTTT.

The chain joins TRBV21-1 to TRBJ1-3; no DNA check was done on the table's D call, TRBD1. TRBV21-1 is shown as a pseudogene. The CDR3 runs to 16 residues. The CDR3 region has the DNA TGTGCCAGCAGCAAAGAGGGACAGAACCTAGGAAACACCATATATTTT. It encodes CASSKEGQNLGNTIYF.